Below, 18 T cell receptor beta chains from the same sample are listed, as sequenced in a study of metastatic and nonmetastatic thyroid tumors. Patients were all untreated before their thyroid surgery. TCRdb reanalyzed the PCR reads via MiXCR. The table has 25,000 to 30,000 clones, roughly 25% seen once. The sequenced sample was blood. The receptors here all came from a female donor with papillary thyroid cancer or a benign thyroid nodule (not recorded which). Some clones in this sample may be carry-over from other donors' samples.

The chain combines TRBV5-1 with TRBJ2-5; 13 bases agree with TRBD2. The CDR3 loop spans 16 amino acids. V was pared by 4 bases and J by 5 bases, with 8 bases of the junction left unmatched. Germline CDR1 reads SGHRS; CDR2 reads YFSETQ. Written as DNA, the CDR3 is TGCGCCAGCAGCGAATGGACTAGCGGGAGACTTGAGACCCAGTACTTC. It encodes CASSEWTSGRLETQYF.

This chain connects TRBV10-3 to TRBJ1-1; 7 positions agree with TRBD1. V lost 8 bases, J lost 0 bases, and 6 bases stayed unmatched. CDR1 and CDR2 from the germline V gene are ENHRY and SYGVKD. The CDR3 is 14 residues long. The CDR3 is CAISPGGVNTEAFF. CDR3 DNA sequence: TGTGCCATCTCCCCAGGGGGGGTGAACACTGAAGCTTTCTTT.

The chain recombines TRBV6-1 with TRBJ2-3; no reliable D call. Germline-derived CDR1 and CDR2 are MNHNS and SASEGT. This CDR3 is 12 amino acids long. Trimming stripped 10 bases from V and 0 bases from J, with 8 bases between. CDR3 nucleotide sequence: TGTGCCACCCTTGGTAGCACAGATACGCAGTATTTT. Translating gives CATLGSTDTQYF.

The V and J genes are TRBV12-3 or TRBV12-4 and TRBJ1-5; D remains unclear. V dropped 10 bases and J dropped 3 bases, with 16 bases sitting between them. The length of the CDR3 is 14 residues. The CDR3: CAIWRGHANQPQHF. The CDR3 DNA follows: TGTGCCATCTGGCGCGGGCATGCCAATCAGCCCCAGCATTTT.

The CDR3 loop is CSASPPGTGDTQYF. CDR3 bases: TGCAGTGCTAGTCCCCCGGGGACGGGAGATACGCAGTATTTT. The V gene is TRBV20-1, the J gene TRBJ2-3, with D perhaps being TRBD1 or TRBD2 (5 bases each). Germline V gene sequence: CDR1 DFQATT, CDR2 SNEGSKA (reference sequence). The CDR3 has 14 amino acids. V dropped 3 bases and J dropped 5 bases, with 15 bases sitting between them.

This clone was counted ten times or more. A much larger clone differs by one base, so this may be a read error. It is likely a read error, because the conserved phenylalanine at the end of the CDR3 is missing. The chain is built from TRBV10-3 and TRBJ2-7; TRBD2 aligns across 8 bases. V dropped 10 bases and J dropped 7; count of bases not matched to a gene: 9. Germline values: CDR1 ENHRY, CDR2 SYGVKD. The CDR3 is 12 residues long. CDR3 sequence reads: CATGTRLGEQYA. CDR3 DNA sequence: TGTGCCACCGGGACTAGACTGGGGGAGCAGTACGCC.

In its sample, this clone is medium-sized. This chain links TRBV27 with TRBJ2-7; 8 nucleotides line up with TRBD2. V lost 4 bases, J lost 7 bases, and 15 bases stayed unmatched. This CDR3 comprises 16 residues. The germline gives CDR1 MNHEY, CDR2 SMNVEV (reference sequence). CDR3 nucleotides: TGTGCCAGCAGTTCATACCGACTAGCGTCGGGAGGGGAGCAGTACTTC. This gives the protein CASSSYRLASGGEQYF.

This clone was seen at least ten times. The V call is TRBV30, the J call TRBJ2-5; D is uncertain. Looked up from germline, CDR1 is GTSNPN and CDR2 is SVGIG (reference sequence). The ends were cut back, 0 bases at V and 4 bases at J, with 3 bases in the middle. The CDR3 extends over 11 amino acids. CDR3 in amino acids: CAWSVRETQYF. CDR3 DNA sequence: TGTGCCTGGAGTGTACGAGAGACCCAGTACTTC.

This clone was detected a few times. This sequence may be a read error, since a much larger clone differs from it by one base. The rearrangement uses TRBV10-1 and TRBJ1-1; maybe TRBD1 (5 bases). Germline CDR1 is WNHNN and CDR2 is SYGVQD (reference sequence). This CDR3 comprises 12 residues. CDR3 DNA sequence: TGCGCCAGCAGTGAACGGGGCACTGAAGCTTTCTTC. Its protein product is CASSERGTEAFF.

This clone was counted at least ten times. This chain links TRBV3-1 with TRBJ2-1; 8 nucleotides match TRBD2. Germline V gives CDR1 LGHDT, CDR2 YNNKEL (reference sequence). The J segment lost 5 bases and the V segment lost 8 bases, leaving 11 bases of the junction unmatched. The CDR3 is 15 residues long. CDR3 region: CASGGGGRPNNEQFF. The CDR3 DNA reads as TGTGCCAGCGGGGGTGGCGGGAGGCCTAACAATGAGCAGTTCTTC.

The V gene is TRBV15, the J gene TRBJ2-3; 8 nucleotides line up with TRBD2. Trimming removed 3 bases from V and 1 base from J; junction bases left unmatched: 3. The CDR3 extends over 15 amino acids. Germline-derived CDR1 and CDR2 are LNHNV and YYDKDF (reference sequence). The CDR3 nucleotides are TGTGCCACCAGCAGTGGGCGGGAGGGCACAGATACGCAGTATTTT. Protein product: CATSSGREGTDTQYF.

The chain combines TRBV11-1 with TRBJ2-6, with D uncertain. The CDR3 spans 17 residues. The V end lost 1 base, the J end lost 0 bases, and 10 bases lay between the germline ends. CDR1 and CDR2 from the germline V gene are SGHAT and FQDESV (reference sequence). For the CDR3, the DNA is TGTGCCAGCAGCTTAGGTTCGTGGATCTCTGGGGCCAACGTCCTGACTTTC. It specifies CASSLGSWISGANVLTF.

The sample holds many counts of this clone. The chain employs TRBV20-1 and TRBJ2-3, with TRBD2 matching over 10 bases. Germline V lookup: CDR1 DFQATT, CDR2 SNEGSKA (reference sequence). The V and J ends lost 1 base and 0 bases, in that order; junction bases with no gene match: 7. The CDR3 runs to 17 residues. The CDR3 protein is CSARGTSGATSTDTQYF. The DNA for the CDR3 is TGCAGTGCTAGAGGGACTAGCGGAGCAACTAGCACAGATACGCAGTATTTT.

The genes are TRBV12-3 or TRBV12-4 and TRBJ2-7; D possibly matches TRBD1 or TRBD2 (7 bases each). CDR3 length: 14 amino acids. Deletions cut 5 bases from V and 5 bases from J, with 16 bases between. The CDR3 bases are TGTGCCAGCAGTCCGTATTCAGGGGGGGACGAGCAGTACTTC. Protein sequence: CASSPYSGGDEQYF.

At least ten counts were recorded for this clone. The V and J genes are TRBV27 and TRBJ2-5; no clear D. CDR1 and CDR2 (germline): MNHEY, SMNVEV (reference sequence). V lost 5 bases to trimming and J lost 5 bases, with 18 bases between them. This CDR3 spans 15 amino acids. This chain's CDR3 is CASSPGSTATETQYF. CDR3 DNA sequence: TGTGCCAGCAGTCCCGGGTCCACGGCGACGGAGACCCAGTACTTC.

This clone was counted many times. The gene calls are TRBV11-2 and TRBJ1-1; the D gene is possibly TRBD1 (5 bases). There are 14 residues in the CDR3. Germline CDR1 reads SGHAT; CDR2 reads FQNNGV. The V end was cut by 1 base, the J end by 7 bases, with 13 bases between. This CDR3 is CASSLGAGWGEAFF. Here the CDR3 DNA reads TGTGCCAGCAGCTTAGGGGCAGGGTGGGGTGAAGCTTTCTTT.

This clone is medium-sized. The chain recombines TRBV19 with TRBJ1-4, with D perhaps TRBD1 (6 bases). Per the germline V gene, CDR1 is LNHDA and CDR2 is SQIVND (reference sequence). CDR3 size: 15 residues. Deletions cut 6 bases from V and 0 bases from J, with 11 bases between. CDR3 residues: CASRNRVSTNEKLFF. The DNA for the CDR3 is TGTGCCAGTAGAAACAGGGTTTCAACTAATGAAAAACTGTTTTTT.

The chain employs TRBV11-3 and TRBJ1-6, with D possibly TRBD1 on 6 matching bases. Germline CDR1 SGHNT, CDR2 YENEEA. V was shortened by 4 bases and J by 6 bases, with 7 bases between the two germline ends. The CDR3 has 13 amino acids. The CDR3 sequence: CASSSGVNSPLHF. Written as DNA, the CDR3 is TGTGCCAGCAGCTCAGGGGTTAATTCACCCCTCCACTTT.